This T cell receptor (beta chain) was captured by sequencing in a study of blood T cell repertoires in COVID-19. The overall study: The analysed material was cDNA or gDNA that came from T cells, B-cell-depleted T cells, or PBMCs.

V was clipped by 5 bases and J by 3 bases, with 22 bases between them. CDR1 SGHAT and CDR2 FQNNGV come from the germline V gene. CDR3 size: 17 residues. TCRdb's copy holds only in-frame clones and misses some; the assay was immunoSEQ multiplex PCR. The table shows fewer than 200,000 clones, with roughly nine tenths occurring only once. What was sequenced was peripheral blood. The source of this sequence is a man between 60 and 70 years old with active or convalescent COVID-19. The genes are TRBV11-2 and TRBJ1-1; a weak D match, TRBD1 (5 bases). CDR3 DNA sequence: TGTGCCAGCAGCGCAGGTAGGGGATTAAGGGTGGACACTGAAGCTTTCTTT. This sequence encodes CASSAGRGLRVDTEAFF.